One and the same sample provided the 21 T cell receptor beta chains below, sequenced in a study of cytomegalovirus exposure and HLA in healthy donors. The PCR made use of 60 Vbeta and 13 Jbeta primers. Clones were read by immunoSEQ multiplex PCR, and TCRdb kept only the in-frame ones, dropping some. The sample lists roughly 130,000 clones, roughly 76% occurring once. Material: PBMCs. These receptors came from a woman aged 40 to 55 in good health and CMV-seronegative.

The V call is TRBV6-6, the J call TRBJ2-5, with 14 bases identical to TRBD2. This CDR3 is built from 15 residues. V was pared by 8 bases and J by 5 bases, with 7 bases of the junction left unmatched. CDR1 is MNHNY and CDR2 is SVGAGI in the germline V gene (reference sequence). The CDR3 here is CASLGTSGGGETQYF. The CDR3 coding sequence is TGTGCCAGCCTCGGGACTAGCGGGGGAGGTGAGACCCAGTACTTC.

V gene TRBV5-4 combines with J gene TRBJ2-5; TRBD2 matches at 11 bases. V shed 1 base, J shed 3 bases, and the junction held 5 bases outside the gene matches. Per germline, CDR1 SGHNT and CDR2 YYREEE (reference sequence). This CDR3 has 16 residues. The chain's CDR3 is CASSLFSGGVKETQYF. For the CDR3, the DNA is TGTGCCAGCAGCTTGTTTAGCGGGGGGGTAAAAGAGACCCAGTACTTC.

The J gene is TRBJ2-2, the V gene TRBV5-4, with D unclear. CDR1 is SGHNT, CDR2 YYREEE, per germline (reference sequence). Trimming took off 0 bases at V and 0 bases at J, with 9 bases between the two ends. This CDR3 is 16 amino acids long. The CDR3 loop reads CASSLAVVANTGELFF. In DNA, the CDR3 is TGTGCCAGCAGCTTGGCGGTAGTAGCGAACACCGGGGAGCTGTTTTTT.

The rearrangement uses TRBV20-1 and TRBJ2-7; D is uncertain. This CDR3 has 11 residues. Germline V gene data show CDR1 as DFQATT and CDR2 as SNEGSKA (reference sequence). V lost 1 base to trimming and J lost 6 bases, with 7 bases between them. CDR3: CSARGDCEQYF. In DNA, the CDR3 is TGCAGTGCTAGAGGAGATTGCGAGCAGTACTTC.

The rearrangement uses TRBV2 and TRBJ1-5; 7 bases agree with TRBD1. With 7 bases clipped from V and 10 bases from J, the junction kept 10 bases outside the gene matches. Germline CDR1 and CDR2: SNHLY and FYNNEI. The length of the CDR3 is 13 residues. The CDR3 sequence is CASKGTELGPQHF. CDR3 DNA sequence: TGTGCCAGCAAAGGGACAGAGCTTGGTCCCCAGCATTTT.

V gene TRBV2 combines with J gene TRBJ2-5; the match to TRBD2 covers 9 bases. CDR3 size: 15 residues. The germline CDR1 and CDR2 sequences are SNHLY and FYNNEI. With 2 bases clipped from V and 5 bases from J, the junction kept 6 bases outside the gene matches. CDR3 in DNA: TGTGCCAGCAGTGAACGTCTAGCGGGGTCTGAGACCCAGTACTTC. Protein product: CASSERLAGSETQYF.

This rearrangement joins TRBV4-1 to TRBJ2-1; 12 nucleotides agree with TRBD2. CDR3 length: 17 amino acids. Per the germline V gene, CDR1 is MGHRA and CDR2 is YSYEKL. Germline trimming cut 0 bases from V and 2 bases from J; bases unmatched to any gene: 2. The CDR3 DNA reads TGCGCCAGCAGCCAAGATTCTAGCGGGGGGGCCTACAATGAGCAGTTCTTC. This gives the protein CASSQDSSGGAYNEQFF.

This chain connects TRBV27 to TRBJ2-5; D is ambiguous. Germline V gene sequence: CDR1 MNHEY, CDR2 SMNVEV (reference sequence). The CDR3 length is 14 residues. The V end lost 2 bases, the J end lost 3 bases, and 10 bases lay between the germline ends. DNA for the CDR3: TGTGCCAGCAGTTTAGGTCTACGGGAAGAGACCCAGTACTTC. This translates into CASSLGLREETQYF.

This clone has just one count. The CDR3, as DNA: TGTGCCATCAGTGATCAAGGGACTATCGGGGGCTACGAGCAGTACTTC. Its protein product is CAISDQGTIGGYEQYF. This rearrangement joins TRBV10-3 to TRBJ2-7, with 7 bases that match TRBD2. V was pared by 3 bases and J by 3 bases, with 11 bases of the junction left unmatched. Germline lookup yields CDR1 ENHRY and CDR2 SYGVKD. The CDR3 is 16 amino acids.

This clone came up once. The V gene is TRBV7-8, the J gene TRBJ1-4; no firm D call. The V gene lost 5 bases and the J gene lost 0 bases, with 16 bases spanning the gap. The germline V gene has CDR1 SGHVS and CDR2 FQNEAQ. The CDR3 loop spans 17 amino acids. The CDR3 nucleotides are TGTGCCAGCAGCCCTAGGTCGGTGATTGCAACTAATGAAAAACTGTTTTTT. Translated: CASSPRSVIATNEKLFF.

This chain joins TRBV7-6 and TRBJ2-3, with no clear D. Germline CDR1 SGHVS, CDR2 FNYEAQ. This CDR3 region has 14 residues. The V gene lost 5 bases and the J gene lost 1 base, with 10 bases spanning the gap. The chain's CDR3 is CASSLGLRTDTQYF. Here the CDR3 DNA reads TGTGCCAGCAGCCTCGGTCTCCGCACAGATACGCAGTATTTT.

This chain joins TRBV5-6 and TRBJ1-2; D gene ambiguous. There are 13 residues in the CDR3. Trimming shortened V by 4 bases and J by 2 bases, and 9 bases separated the two germline ends. Germline lookup yields CDR1 SGHDT and CDR2 YYEEEE. CDR3: CASSPTMNYGYTF. The CDR3 DNA sequence: TGTGCCAGCAGCCCTACCATGAACTATGGCTACACCTTC. Supplemented by reference TRBV5-6 and TRBJ1-2, the full variable domain reads DAGVTQSPTHLIKTRGQQVTLRCSPKSGHDTVSWYQQALGQGPQFIFQYYEEEERQRGNFPDRFSGHQFPNYSSELNVNALLLGDSALYLCASSPTMNYGYTFGSGTRLTVV.

The genes are TRBV6-4 and TRBJ1-5; D is ambiguous. Germline V gene data show CDR1 as MRHNA and CDR2 as SNTAGT. V gave up 4 bases and J gave up 7 bases, with 11 bases separating them. The CDR3 runs 13 residues. This CDR3 is CASSGTSGQPQHF. The CDR3 DNA reads as TGTGCCAGCAGTGGGACTTCGGGGCAGCCCCAGCATTTT.

J is TRBJ1-3 and V is TRBV6-1; no firm D call. V was cut by 7 bases and J by 3 bases, with 10 bases left in between. The germline V gene encodes CDR1 MNHNS and CDR2 SASEGT. The CDR3 runs 13 residues. The CDR3 region is CASISIIGNTIYF. The CDR3 nucleotides read TGTGCCAGCATTTCTATTATTGGAAACACCATATATTTT.

This clone was counted between two and nine times. The chain employs TRBV5-6 and TRBJ2-2, with D maybe TRBD1 (7 bases). CDR1 and CDR2 from the germline V gene are SGHDT and YYEEEE. V lost 5 bases, J lost 8 bases, and 31 bases lay in between. The CDR3 has 19 residues. As DNA, the CDR3 is TGTGCCAGCAGTGGAGGGGGCGTTTCAATCTTCAGAGGATCTGGGGAGCTGTTTTTT. Protein: CASSGGGVSIFRGSGELFF.

This chain connects TRBV5-1 to TRBJ2-2; tentative D call: TRBD1 (6 bases). CDR3 size: 15 residues. With 5 bases removed from V and 3 bases from J, the gap between germline ends came to 14 bases. The V gene's germline CDR1 is SGHRS and CDR2 YFSETQ. For the CDR3, the DNA is TGCGCCAGCAGTATCCAGGGGTTCGACACCGGGGAGCTGTTTTTT. This sequence encodes CASSIQGFDTGELFF. The full variable domain, completed using reference TRBV5-1 and TRBJ2-2, is KAGVTQTPRYLIKTRGQQVTLSCSPISGHRSVSWYQQTPGQGLQFLFEYFSETQRNKGNFPGRFSGRQFSNSRSEMNVSTLELGDSALYLCASSIQGFDTGELFFGEGSRLTVL.

This clone was picked up a small number of times. V usage is TRBV19 and J usage is TRBJ1-1; the match to TRBD1 covers 11 bases. V gave up 4 bases and J gave up 0 bases; unmatched junction bases: 7. The CDR3 has 17 residues. Germline loops: CDR1 LNHDA, CDR2 SQIVND (reference sequence). Written as DNA, the CDR3 is TGTGCCAGTAGTACGCTAGGGACAGGGGGGTTGAACACTGAAGCTTTCTTT. Protein: CASSTLGTGGLNTEAFF.

The V call is TRBV5-1, the J call TRBJ1-4; TRBD1 is a possible D gene (5 bases). Germline V lookup: CDR1 SGHRS, CDR2 YFSETQ. The CDR3 has 17 amino acids. Trimming pared 0 bases from V and 3 bases from J, leaving 15 bases between. The CDR3 nucleotides are TGCGCCAGCAGCTTGGAGAAGCCGGGGGGAGCTAATGAAAAACTGTTTTTT. Translating gives CASSLEKPGGANEKLFF.

This clone has more than one count but fewer than ten. The CDR3 protein is CASRVRQGDSLNTEAFF. The CDR3 bases are TGTGCCAGCAGGGTCCGCCAGGGGGACTCCTTGAACACTGAAGCTTTCTTT. The chain recombines TRBV27 with TRBJ1-1, with TRBD1 matching over 7 bases. This CDR3 spans 17 amino acids. CDR1 is MNHEY and CDR2 is SMNVEV in the germline V gene (reference sequence). V was clipped by 6 bases and J by 0 bases; unmatched bases: 13.

The chain has TRBV5-6 and TRBJ2-7, with D maybe TRBD1 (6 bases). The CDR3 has 16 residues. Trimming left V 3 bases short and J 7 bases short, with 23 bases between. In germline, CDR1 is SGHDT, CDR2 YYEEEE. CDR3 DNA: TGTGCCAGCAGCTCGGACCTACACCGCTCGAGGGGGGAGCAGTACTTC. Protein sequence: CASSSDLHRSRGEQYF.

The V call is TRBV28, the J call TRBJ2-5, with 9 bases identical to TRBD2. Germline V CDR1 and CDR2: MDHEN, SYDVKM. V gave up 3 bases and J gave up 1 base; unmatched junction bases: 6. CDR3 length: 16 amino acids. The CDR3 DNA is TGTGCCAGCAGTTTGGACCGACTAGCGGCCCAAGAGACCCAGTACTTC. Protein: CASSLDRLAAQETQYF. The complete variable domain, with remaining parts taken from reference TRBV28 and TRBJ2-5, reads DVKVTQSSRYLVKRTGEKVFLECVQDMDHENMFWYRQDPGLGLRLIYFSYDVKMKEKGDIPEGYSVSREKKERFSLILESASTNQTSMYLCASSLDRLAAQETQYFGPGTRLLVL.